This passage covers 15 T cell receptor beta chains from one sample sequenced in a study of cytotoxic CD8 clonotypes in ibrutinib-treated CLL (dated by TCRdb to 2020 to 2022). The protocol used for the library was the immunoSEQ multiplex PCR assay. Drawn from immuneACCESS, this table holds only the in-frame rearrangements with V and J called that TCRdb kept. Clones are partly lost; checked studies trace under half to an unresolved V gene and leave the rest unexplained. The sample contains some 130,000 clones, around four fifths of them found a single time. 3% to 4% of the sample is in the top ten clones. What the time point label conveys for this sample: around 25 months on ibrutinib. This sample comprised PBMCs, obtained after 24 months of ibrutinib treatment. The receptor source for this set is a human donor with chronic lymphocytic leukemia.

Concerning this clone itself: At one end the junction does not follow the germline gene, possibly because of a read error. The V and J genes are TRBV20-1 and TRBJ2-7; 7 bases match TRBD1. CDR1 and CDR2 from the germline V gene are DFQATT and SNEGSKA (reference sequence). This CDR3 is built from 11 residues. The CDR3: CSAGDRAEQYF. The CDR3 coding sequence is TGCAGTGCTGGAGACAGGGCCGAGCAGTACTTC.

The chain carries TRBV5-5 and TRBJ1-3, with a weak D call TRBD1 (6 bases). CDR1 is SGHKS, CDR2 YYEKEE, per germline (reference sequence). V dropped 4 bases and J dropped 0 bases, with 11 bases sitting between them. The CDR3 contains 15 residues. The CDR3 region has the DNA TGTGCCAGCAGCCCTCTAGGGGGCTCTGGAAACACCATATATTTT. Translation gives CASSPLGGSGNTIYF.

The rearrangement joins TRBV20-1 to TRBJ2-5; no firm D call. Germline V CDR1 and CDR2: DFQATT, SNEGSKA (reference sequence). Trimming took off 4 bases at V and 4 bases at J, with 7 bases between the two ends. The CDR3 loop spans 11 amino acids. The CDR3 DNA is TGCAGTGCTACTAGGCGAGAGACCCAGTACTTC. Its translation is CSATRRETQYF.

This chain joins TRBV19 and TRBJ2-2, with 8 bases aligning to TRBD1. Trimming took 4 bases from V and 8 from J; bases not matched to a gene: 12. From germline, CDR1 is LNHDA and CDR2 SQIVND (reference sequence). CDR3 length equals 16 residues. CDR3 residues: CASSTRPGTGPGELFF. In DNA, the CDR3 is TGTGCCAGTAGTACCCGTCCGGGGACAGGCCCGGGGGAGCTGTTTTTT.

This clone was counted between two and nine times. This sequence joins TRBV19 and TRBJ2-7; 9 bases match TRBD2. The CDR3 is 14 amino acids. J was trimmed by 2 bases and V by 4 bases; bases with no gene match: 3. From germline, CDR1 is LNHDA and CDR2 SQIVND (reference sequence). The CDR3 sequence: CASSKASGAYEQYF. The CDR3 coding sequence is TGTGCCAGTAGTAAAGCTAGCGGGGCCTACGAGCAGTACTTC.

This rearrangement joins TRBV19 to TRBJ2-7; D not resolved. The CDR3 consists of 15 residues. The ends were cut back, 3 bases at V and 4 bases at J, with 16 bases in the middle. The germline V gene has CDR1 LNHDA and CDR2 SQIVND (reference sequence). Written as DNA, the CDR3 is TGTGCCAGTAGTATGTTATACCCCCTCTCTTACGAGCAGTACTTC. This translates into CASSMLYPLSYEQYF.

The chain is built from TRBV28 and TRBJ1-2; TRBD1 agrees at 8 bases. Germline V lookup: CDR1 MDHEN, CDR2 SYDVKM. V shed 3 bases and J 3 bases; nucleotides not matched to a gene: 6. The CDR3 runs 15 residues. The CDR3 nucleotides are TGTGCCAGCAGTTTCGGCAGGGGGCGGGACTATGGCTACACCTTC. This codes for CASSFGRGRDYGYTF.

This clone has more than one count but fewer than ten. The chain employs TRBV2 and TRBJ1-6, with 9 bases fitting TRBD1. The V gene end was trimmed by 9 bases and the J gene end by 6 bases; junction bases not matched to a gene: 9. The CDR3 is 15 amino acids. Germline CDR1 and CDR2: SNHLY and FYNNEI. The CDR3 coding sequence is TGTGCCAGTATCACAGGGGGCGCGGGTAATTCACCCCTCCACTTT. Amino acids: CASITGGAGNSPLHF.

The chain carries TRBV18 and TRBJ2-2; tentatively, D is TRBD2 (5 bases). CDR1 KGHSH and CDR2 LQKENI come from the germline V gene. CDR3 size: 15 residues. Trimming shortened V by 4 bases and J by 2 bases, and 11 bases separated the two germline ends. CDR3 bases: TGTGCCAGCTCACAACAGACGGGAAACACCGGGGAGCTGTTTTTT. Its protein is CASSQQTGNTGELFF.

The V gene is TRBV30, the J gene TRBJ1-3; the match to TRBD1 covers 8 bases. J gave up 2 bases and V 4 bases, and 13 bases lay outside the gene matches. The CDR3 contains 17 residues. Looked up from germline, CDR1 is GTSNPN and CDR2 is SVGIG (reference sequence). CDR3 sequence (DNA): TGTGCCTGGACTGGACAGGGCCTCGATGCTCCTGGAAACACCATATATTTT. Translation: CAWTGQGLDAPGNTIYF.

The chain couples TRBV19 to TRBJ1-1, with D possibly matching TRBD1 (6 bases). The ends were cut back, 2 bases at V and 10 bases at J, with 26 bases in the middle. Germline CDR1 reads LNHDA; CDR2 reads SQIVND (reference sequence). CDR3 length: 17 amino acids. Here the CDR3 reads CASSIMIGQGLVPGAFF. CDR3 in DNA: TGTGCCAGTAGTATAATGATTGGGCAGGGGTTAGTCCCGGGAGCTTTCTTT.

The gene calls are TRBV2 and TRBJ2-3; D remains unclear. CDR1 is SNHLY, CDR2 FYNNEI, per germline. The V end was cut by 5 bases, the J end by 4 bases, with 10 bases between. CDR3 size: 13 residues. This chain's CDR3 is CASSPWMADTQYF. CDR3 coding DNA: TGTGCCAGCAGTCCCTGGATGGCAGATACGCAGTATTTT.

In this sample, this clone turned up once. The rearrangement uses TRBV7-9 and TRBJ2-3; TRBD1 matches 9 bases. Trimming at V came to 5 bases and at J to 8 bases, leaving 8 bases not matched to a gene. CDR1 SEHNR and CDR2 FQNEAQ come from the germline V gene (reference sequence). The CDR3 consists of 14 residues. CDR3 in amino acids: CASSPGTGRITQYF. The DNA of the CDR3 is TGTGCCAGCAGCCCCGGGACAGGGAGAATTACGCAGTATTTT.

The table lists this clone with a count of one. The J gene is TRBJ2-3, the V gene TRBV2; 11 bases match TRBD2. This CDR3 region has 16 residues. CDR1 SNHLY and CDR2 FYNNEI come from the germline V gene. After removal of 8 bases from V and 2 bases from J, the junction contained 9 bases not matched to a gene. CDR3 residues: CASAAGTSGPTDTQYF. In DNA, the CDR3 is TGTGCCAGCGCAGCCGGGACTAGCGGACCCACAGATACGCAGTATTTT.

The CDR3 nucleotides are TGTGCCACCGAGACAGGGGGAGAAGAGACCCAGTACTTC. Its protein product is CATETGGEETQYF. The chain combines TRBV10-3 with TRBJ2-5, with 9 positions matching TRBD1. The length of the CDR3 is 13 residues. V gave up 10 bases and J gave up 3 bases; unmatched junction bases: 6. CDR1 ENHRY and CDR2 SYGVKD come from the germline V gene.